Presented here are 30 T cell receptor beta chains from one specimen sequenced in a study of blood T cell repertoires in COVID-19. Only in-frame clones appear in the TCRdb table, and some are missing; sequencing was by immunoSEQ multiplex PCR. The sample has 90,000 to 150,000 clones; 81% are singletons. The sequenced sample was peripheral blood. These receptors all come from a human donor in a cohort sampled during active COVID-19.

This chain links TRBV5-5 with TRBJ2-7, with a tentative D call TRBD2 (6 bases). Trimming left V 4 bases short and J 4 bases short, with 9 bases between. The CDR3 totals 12 residues. The V gene's germline CDR1 is SGHKS and CDR2 YYEKEE (reference sequence). The CDR3: CASSGGEYEQYF. CDR3 DNA sequence: TGTGCCAGCAGCGGAGGGGAGTACGAGCAGTACTTC.

The chain combines TRBV11-2 with TRBJ1-4; 9 nucleotides match TRBD1. J lost 5 bases, V lost 6 bases, and 7 bases had no gene match. This CDR3 is built from 15 residues. In germline, CDR1 is SGHAT, CDR2 FQNNGV. The CDR3 is CASRLRTGVNEKLFF. The CDR3 DNA sequence: TGTGCCAGCAGGCTAAGGACAGGGGTGAATGAAAAACTGTTTTTT.

This clone was seen only a few times. This chain links TRBV18 with TRBJ2-7; D might be TRBD2 (7 bases). CDR1 and CDR2 from the germline V gene are KGHSH and LQKENI. V was cut by 8 bases and J by 5 bases, with 25 bases left in between. The CDR3 runs 16 residues. In nucleotides, the CDR3 is TGTGCCAGCCAAGAGGGGGGGGGCCTTCCTATCCACGAGCAGTACTTC. This encodes CASQEGGGLPIHEQYF.

The chain uses TRBV29-1 and TRBJ2-5; D unclear. CDR3 length: 12 amino acids. CDR1 SQVTM and CDR2 ANQGSEA come from the germline V gene. Trimming took 7 bases from V and 2 from J, leaving 11 bases between them. CDR3 protein: CSGRVQQETQYF. The CDR3 nucleotides read TGCAGCGGCCGAGTACAGCAAGAGACCCAGTACTTC. Combining the CDR3 with reference TRBV29-1 and TRBJ2-5 gives the whole variable domain SAVISQKPSRDICQRGTSLTIQCQVDSQVTMMFWYRQQPGQSLTLIATANQGSEATYESGFVIDKFPISRPNLTFSTLTVSNMSPEDSSIYLCSGRVQQETQYFGPGTRLLVL.

The chain employs TRBV11-3 and TRBJ1-4; 7 bases agree with TRBD1. Germline V gives CDR1 SGHNT, CDR2 YENEEA. The V and J ends lost 4 bases and 7 bases, in that order; junction bases with no gene match: 9. This CDR3 contains 15 residues. The CDR3 spells CASSSRQGLGEKLFF. In nucleotides, the CDR3 is TGTGCCAGCAGCTCGCGACAGGGCCTTGGTGAAAAACTGTTTTTT.

The V and J genes are TRBV5-4 and TRBJ2-7; 8 bases are a match to TRBD1. This CDR3 is built from 15 residues. Trimming cost V 3 bases and J 2 bases; bases outside gene matches: 7. Germline V gene data show CDR1 as SGHNT and CDR2 as YYREEE (reference sequence). DNA for the CDR3: TGTGCCAGCAGCTCCCCCGAGACAGGGGCCTACGAGCAGTACTTC. Translating it yields CASSSPETGAYEQYF.

The chain is built from TRBV5-4 and TRBJ1-2; D perhaps matches TRBD1 (5 bases). V was pared by 4 bases and J by 8 bases, with 15 bases between. Germline CDR1 and CDR2: SGHNT and YYREEE (reference sequence). The CDR3 loop spans 13 amino acids. In DNA form, the CDR3 reads TGTGCCAGCAGCCCCCGGACGGGACTCGGCTACACCTTC. It encodes CASSPRTGLGYTF.

The chain joins TRBV6-1 to TRBJ2-3, with D perhaps TRBD2 (6 bases). Trimming cost V 1 base and J 5 bases, with 10 bases left between them. Per the germline V gene, CDR1 is MNHNS and CDR2 is SASEGT. The CDR3 has 14 residues. CDR3 residues: CASSEDGRGDTQYF. The CDR3 bases are TGTGCCAGCAGTGAAGATGGGCGGGGAGATACGCAGTATTTT.

The chain has TRBV5-1 and TRBJ2-7; 8 positions match TRBD1. CDR1 and CDR2 (germline): SGHRS, YFSETQ. CDR3 length: 15 residues. V shed 4 bases, J shed 4 bases, and the junction held 10 bases outside the gene matches. CDR3 nucleotides: TGCGCCAGCAGCACGCGGACAGGGACGAAGTACGAGCAGTACTTC. This sequence encodes CASSTRTGTKYEQYF.

This clone has a single count. This chain uses TRBV10-3 with TRBJ2-7; D may be TRBD2 (6 bases). The CDR3 totals 11 residues. V gave up 8 bases and J gave up 5 bases, with 10 bases separating them. Germline CDR1 reads ENHRY; CDR2 reads SYGVKD. The DNA of the CDR3 is TGTGCCATCGGGGGGTACGACGAGCAGTACTTC. Its translation is CAIGGYDEQYF.

V gene TRBV27 combines with J gene TRBJ2-7; 11 nucleotides line up with TRBD2. This CDR3 comprises 16 residues. Germline loops: CDR1 MNHEY, CDR2 SMNVEV (reference sequence). V gave up 4 bases and J gave up 3 bases; unmatched junction bases: 8. The CDR3 nucleotides read TGTGCCAGCAGTTATGGAGGGGGACTAGCGGACTACGAGCAGTACTTC. It encodes CASSYGGGLADYEQYF.

This clone has a single count. The chain recombines TRBV5-1 with TRBJ2-1, with 11 bases lining up with TRBD2. V lost 0 bases to trimming and J lost 10 bases; unmatched junction nucleotides: 6. Germline values: CDR1 SGHRS, CDR2 YFSETQ. This CDR3 comprises 15 residues. CDR3 nucleotides: TGCGCCAGCAGCTTGGCGGTAGCGGGAGGGCGCGAGCAGTTCTTC. Protein: CASSLAVAGGREQFF.

The chain combines TRBV19 with TRBJ1-2; D ambiguous. The CDR3 runs to 16 residues. In germline, CDR1 is LNHDA, CDR2 SQIVND (reference sequence). V was trimmed by 5 bases and J by 2 bases, leaving 18 bases between them. DNA of the CDR3: TGTGCCAGTAGTCCCACGCCACTGACACCGAACTATGGCTACACCTTC. Amino acids: CASSPTPLTPNYGYTF.

The chain carries TRBV15 and TRBJ1-1, with TRBD1 as a possible D gene (6 bases). Trimming stripped 3 bases from V and 3 bases from J, with 17 bases between. The CDR3 totals 16 residues. Germline CDR1 and CDR2: LNHNV and YYDKDF (reference sequence). The CDR3 bases are TGTGCCACCAGCAGGAAACTAGGGGGTTGGTACACTGAAGCTTTCTTT. This gives the protein CATSRKLGGWYTEAFF. The complete variable domain, with remaining parts taken from reference TRBV15 and TRBJ1-1, reads DAMVIQNPRYQVTQFGKPVTLSCSQTLNHNVMYWYQQKSSQAPKLLFHYYDKDFNNEADTPDNFQSRRPNTSFCFLDIRSPGLGDTAMYLCATSRKLGGWYTEAFFGQGTRLTVV.

The chain joins TRBV6-1 to TRBJ1-2; TRBD1 matches 12 bases. The V gene end was trimmed by 2 bases and the J gene end by 4 bases; junction bases not matched to a gene: 11. There are 18 residues in the CDR3. The germline CDR1 and CDR2 sequences are MNHNS and SASEGT. The CDR3 DNA follows: TGTGCCAGCAGTGAACGCTCCGGGACAGGGGGCAGCAGCTATGGCTACACCTTC. Translated: CASSERSGTGGSSYGYTF.

This clone was detected a few times. V gene TRBV4-1 combines with J gene TRBJ2-7; a possible D gene is TRBD1 (6 bases). Germline V lookup: CDR1 MGHRA, CDR2 YSYEKL. Deletions cut 4 bases from V and 3 bases from J, with 16 bases between. CDR3 size: 15 residues. For the CDR3, the DNA is TGCGCCAGCAGCCCAAAGGCAGGGACAAACTACGAGCAGTACTTC. Protein: CASSPKAGTNYEQYF.

This clone came up once. A junction end diverges from the germline sequence, so it may reflect a read error. V gene TRBV7-7 combines with J gene TRBJ2-2; TRBD2 matches at 8 bases. Germline CDR1 SSHAT, CDR2 FNYEAQ (reference sequence). The CDR3 is 15 amino acids. Written as DNA, the CDR3 is TGTGCTAGCAGCCCACTAGCGGAAAACACCGGGGAGCTGTTTTTT. Its translation is CASSPLAENTGELFF.

The chain links TRBV7-8 to TRBJ2-5, with 9 bases lining up with TRBD2. V gave up 8 bases and J gave up 2 bases; unmatched junction bases: 12. The CDR3 is made up of 16 amino acids. Germline V gene sequence: CDR1 SGHVS, CDR2 FQNEAQ. Here the CDR3 DNA reads TGTGCCAGCTCCCGACCCAAGCGGGAGGCACAAGAGACCCAGTACTTC. Encoded protein: CASSRPKREAQETQYF. The variable domain in full, completed from reference TRBV7-8 and TRBJ2-5, reads GAGVSQSPRYKVAKRGQDVALRCDPISGHVSLFWYQQALGQGPEFLTYFQNEAQLDKSGLPSDRFFAERPEGSVSTLKIQRTQQEDSAVYLCASSRPKREAQETQYFGPGTRLLVL.

About this clone: Other DNA sequences in this specimen translate into the identical CDR3. J is TRBJ2-7 and V is TRBV2; D possibly corresponds to TRBD1 (5 bases). Germline lookup yields CDR1 SNHLY and CDR2 FYNNEI. V shed 4 bases and J shed 5 bases, with 9 bases lying between them. The CDR3 is 12 amino acids. The CDR3 loop reads CASSGQGHEQYF. In DNA form, the CDR3 reads TGTGCCAGCAGTGGTCAGGGCCACGAGCAGTACTTC. Looking up the rest from reference TRBV2 and TRBJ2-7 gives the full variable domain: EPEVTQTPSHQVTQMGQEVILRCVPISNHLYFYWYRQILGQKVEFLVSFYNNEISEKSEIFDDQFSVERPDGSNFTLKIRSTKLEDSAMYFCASSGQGHEQYFGPGTRLTVT.

V and J are TRBV6-2 or TRBV6-3 and TRBJ1-5; unclear D gene. V was cut by 6 bases and J by 7 bases, with 19 bases left in between. The CDR3 length is 15 residues. Germline V lookup: CDR1 MNHEY, CDR2 SVGEGT. CDR3 amino acids: CASSLHSESRQPQHF. In DNA, the CDR3 is TGTGCCAGCAGCCTTCACAGTGAAAGCAGACAGCCCCAGCATTTT.

J is TRBJ2-1 and V is TRBV6-4; no reliable D call. CDR3 length: 14 amino acids. V shed 5 bases and J shed 4 bases, with 12 bases lying between them. Per germline, CDR1 MRHNA and CDR2 SNTAGT. The CDR3 DNA reads TGTGCCAGCAGTCCTTATAGCAATTACAATGAGCAGTTCTTC. Protein product: CASSPYSNYNEQFF.

The chain has TRBV21-1 and TRBJ1-2; no DNA check was done on the table's D call, TRBD1. TRBV21-1 is a pseudogene segment. The CDR3 sequence is 15 residues long. CDR3 amino acids: CASSKDEGAQGGYTF. The DNA for the CDR3 is TGTGCCAGCAGCAAAGATGAAGGGGCGCAGGGTGGCTACACCTTC.

This chain joins TRBV18 and TRBJ1-2; D is ambiguous. Germline assignment: CDR1 KGHSH and CDR2 LQKENI. V lost 1 base and J lost 0, with 6 bases in between. The CDR3 runs to 14 residues. DNA of the CDR3: TGTGCCAGCTCACCACGTTCAGCTAACTATGGCTACACCTTC. Protein sequence: CASSPRSANYGYTF. The complete variable domain, with remaining parts taken from reference TRBV18 and TRBJ1-2, reads NAGVMQNPRHLVRRRGQEARLRCSPMKGHSHVYWYRQLPEEGLKFMVYLQKENIIDESGMPKERFSAEFPKEGPSILRIQQVVRGDSAAYFCASSPRSANYGYTFGSGTRLTVV.

This chain links TRBV7-8 with TRBJ1-2, with a weak D call TRBD1 (6 bases). The germline gives CDR1 SGHVS, CDR2 FQNEAQ. The V end lost 3 bases, the J end lost 2 bases, and 13 bases lay between the germline ends. The length of the CDR3 is 15 residues. CDR3 DNA sequence: TGTGCCAGCAGCTTGGCGACCGGGACAAACTATGGCTACACCTTC. Protein sequence: CASSLATGTNYGYTF.

V is TRBV19 and J is TRBJ2-7, with D maybe TRBD1 (5 bases). The CDR3 is made up of 16 amino acids. Germline V gene sequence: CDR1 LNHDA, CDR2 SQIVND (reference sequence). V lost 6 bases and J lost 4, with 22 bases in between. The CDR3 DNA reads TGTGCCAGTAGCCGGAGTCTCTCTCCTGCAGGGTACGAGCAGTACTTC. Amino acid sequence: CASSRSLSPAGYEQYF. The variable domain in full, with the rest retrieved from reference TRBV19 and TRBJ2-7, is DGGITQSPKYLFRKEGQNVTLSCEQNLNHDAMYWYRQDPGQGLRLIYYSQIVNDFQKGDIAEGYSVSREKKESFPLTVTSAQKNPTAFYLCASSRSLSPAGYEQYFGPGTRLTVT.

The chain links TRBV20-1 to TRBJ2-7; no reliable D call. V shed 3 bases and J shed 3 bases, with 9 bases lying between them. Germline V gene lookup returns CDR1 DFQATT and CDR2 SNEGSKA (reference sequence). This CDR3 has 12 amino acids. CDR3 sequence (DNA): TGCAGTGCTAGTTCCAACGGCTACGAGCAGTACTTC. Translating gives CSASSNGYEQYF.

This clone was counted a few times. V gene TRBV19 combines with J gene TRBJ1-2; D is possibly TRBD1 (6 bases). The CDR3 runs 13 residues. Germline CDR1 is LNHDA and CDR2 is SQIVND (reference sequence). V lost 1 base, J lost 6 bases, and 9 bases lay in between. For the CDR3, the DNA is TGTGCCAGTAGTATAGTACAGGGACATGGCTACACCTTC. Amino acids: CASSIVQGHGYTF. Full variable domain (outside the CDR3, taken from reference TRBV19 and TRBJ1-2): DGGITQSPKYLFRKEGQNVTLSCEQNLNHDAMYWYRQDPGQGLRLIYYSQIVNDFQKGDIAEGYSVSREKKESFPLTVTSAQKNPTAFYLCASSIVQGHGYTFGSGTRLTVV.

The chain carries TRBV7-2 and TRBJ1-2; a possible D gene is TRBD1 (5 bases). CDR1 and CDR2 (germline): SGHTA, FQGNSA. CDR3 length: 15 amino acids. V shed 5 bases and J shed 2 bases, with 15 bases lying between them. CDR3 sequence: CASSLSTTANYGYTF. The CDR3 DNA is TGTGCCAGCAGCCTCTCGACGACAGCGAACTATGGCTACACCTTC.

V gene TRBV4-3 combines with J gene TRBJ1-2, with 7 bases lining up with TRBD1. The CDR3 is 14 amino acids. Germline V gives CDR1 LGHNA, CDR2 YSLEER. V gave up 3 bases and J gave up 6 bases; unmatched junction bases: 7. The CDR3 DNA is TGCGCCAGCAGCCAGGCACAGGGGCTGCATGGCTACACCTTC. Protein: CASSQAQGLHGYTF.

This chain joins TRBV19 and TRBJ2-1; 9 nucleotides align to TRBD2. The CDR3 is 14 residues long. Looked up from germline, CDR1 is LNHDA and CDR2 is SQIVND (reference sequence). V lost 3 bases, J lost 6 bases, and 3 bases stayed unmatched. The CDR3 sequence: CASSISGSFNEQFF. The CDR3 DNA reads TGTGCCAGTAGTATTAGCGGGAGTTTCAATGAGCAGTTCTTC.